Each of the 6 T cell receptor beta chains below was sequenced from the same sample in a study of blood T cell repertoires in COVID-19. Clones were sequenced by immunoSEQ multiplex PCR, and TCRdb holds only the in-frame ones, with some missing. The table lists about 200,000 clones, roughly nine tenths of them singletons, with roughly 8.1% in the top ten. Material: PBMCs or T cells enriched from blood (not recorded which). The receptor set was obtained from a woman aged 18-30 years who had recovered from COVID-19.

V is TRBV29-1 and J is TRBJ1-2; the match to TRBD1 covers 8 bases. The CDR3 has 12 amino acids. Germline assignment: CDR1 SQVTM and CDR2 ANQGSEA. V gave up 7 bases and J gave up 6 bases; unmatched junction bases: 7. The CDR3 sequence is CSAGAGGHGYTF. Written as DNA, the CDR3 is TGCAGCGCTGGGGCAGGGGGCCATGGCTACACCTTC. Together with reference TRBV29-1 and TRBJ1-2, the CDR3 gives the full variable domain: SAVISQKPSRDICQRGTSLTIQCQVDSQVTMMFWYRQQPGQSLTLIATANQGSEATYESGFVIDKFPISRPNLTFSTLTVSNMSPEDSSIYLCSAGAGGHGYTFGSGTRLTVV.

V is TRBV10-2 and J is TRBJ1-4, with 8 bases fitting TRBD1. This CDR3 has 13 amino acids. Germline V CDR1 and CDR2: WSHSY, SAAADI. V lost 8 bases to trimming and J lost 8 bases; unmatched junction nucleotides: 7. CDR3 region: CASSGQGYEKLFF. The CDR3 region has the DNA TGCGCCAGCTCTGGACAGGGTTACGAAAAACTGTTTTTT.

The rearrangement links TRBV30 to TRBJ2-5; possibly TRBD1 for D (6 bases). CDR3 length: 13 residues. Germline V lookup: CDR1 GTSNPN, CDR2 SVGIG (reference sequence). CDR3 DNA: TGTGGCAGCACCGCAGGGGTCCAAGAGACCCAGTACTTC. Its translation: CGSTAGVQETQYF.

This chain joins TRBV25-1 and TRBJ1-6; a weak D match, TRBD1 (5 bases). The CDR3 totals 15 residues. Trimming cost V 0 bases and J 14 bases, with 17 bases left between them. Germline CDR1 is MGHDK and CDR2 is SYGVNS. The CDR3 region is CASSEYLDKASTLHF. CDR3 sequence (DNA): TGTGCCAGCAGTGAATACCTGGACAAAGCCTCCACCCTCCACTTT.

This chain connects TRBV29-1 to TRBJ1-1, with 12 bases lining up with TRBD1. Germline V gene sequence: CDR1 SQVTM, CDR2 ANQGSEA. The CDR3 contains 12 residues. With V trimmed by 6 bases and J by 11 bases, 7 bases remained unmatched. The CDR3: CSVVGQGARAFF. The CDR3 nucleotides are TGCAGCGTGGTGGGACAGGGGGCGAGGGCTTTCTTT.

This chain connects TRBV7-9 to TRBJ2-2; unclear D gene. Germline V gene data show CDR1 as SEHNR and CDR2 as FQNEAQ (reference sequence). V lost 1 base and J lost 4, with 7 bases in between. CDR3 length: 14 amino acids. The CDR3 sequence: CASSLGGITGELFF. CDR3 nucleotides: TGTGCCAGCAGCTTAGGCGGCATCACCGGGGAGCTGTTTTTT.